The 24 T cell receptor beta chains below come from one sample, sequenced in a study of memory CD4+ T cells and cytomegalovirus serostatus (dated by TCRdb to between 2018 and 2021). Receptors were amplified or captured by the immunoSEQ multiplex PCR assay. This immuneACCESS table, as held by TCRdb, lists in-frame sequences with V and J called but not all clones. Of the missing ones, under half trace to an unresolved V gene in checked studies; the others have no known cause. This sample is represented by 35,000 to 45,000 clones; about four fifths of them were singletons. 0.95% to 1.3% of the sample belongs to the ten largest clones. Single viable CD3+CD4+CD8-CD45RO+ cells were sorted as memory CD4+ T cells on a FACSAria II. Sequenced: memory CD4+ T cells from blood. The source is an adult in good health and CMV-seronegative.

J is TRBJ2-3 and V is TRBV5-1; maybe TRBD1 (5 bases). This CDR3 is 14 amino acids long. CDR1 and CDR2 from the germline V gene are SGHRS and YFSETQ. Trimming pared 4 bases from V and 3 bases from J, leaving 12 bases between. CDR3 protein: CASSRYDRTDTQYF. CDR3 nucleotide sequence: TGCGCCAGCAGCAGATACGACAGAACAGATACGCAGTATTTT.

This chain connects TRBV6-5 to TRBJ2-1, with 8 bases fitting TRBD1. In germline, CDR1 is MNHEY, CDR2 SVGAGI. Trimming took 6 bases from V and 12 from J; bases not matched to a gene: 10. The length of the CDR3 is 13 residues. CDR3: CASSNPRTGRQFF. The CDR3 DNA sequence: TGTGCCAGCAGCAACCCCCGGACAGGGAGGCAGTTCTTC.

V usage is TRBV2 and J usage is TRBJ1-5, with D unclear. The CDR3 covers 16 residues. Germline CDR1 reads SNHLY; CDR2 reads FYNNEI. Trimming took off 1 base at V and 0 bases at J, with 10 bases between the two ends. The CDR3 DNA is TGTGCCAGCAGTGAAGGCGGCAGTTATAGCAATCAGCCCCAGCATTTT. Translation gives CASSEGGSYSNQPQHF.

The V gene is TRBV7-2, the J gene TRBJ2-7; D remains unclear. The germline gives CDR1 SGHTA, CDR2 FQGNSA. This CDR3 region has 16 residues. Trimming took 5 bases from V and 2 from J, leaving 19 bases between them. The CDR3 protein is CASSPWTSPGPYEQYF. CDR3 in DNA: TGTGCCAGCAGCCCCTGGACGAGCCCGGGCCCCTACGAGCAGTACTTC.

The chain uses TRBV2 and TRBJ2-3, with TRBD1 matching over 8 bases. The V gene end was trimmed by 4 bases and the J gene end by 2 bases; junction bases not matched to a gene: 5. Per germline, CDR1 SNHLY and CDR2 FYNNEI. CDR3 size: 15 residues. For the CDR3, the DNA is TGTGCCAGCAGTGTGGACAGGGAGAACACAGATACGCAGTATTTT. Protein product: CASSVDRENTDTQYF.

CDR3 amino acids: CASSNTGTGSEQYF. The CDR3 region has the DNA TGTGCCAGCAGTAACACCGGGACAGGGTCCGAGCAGTACTTC. The rearrangement links TRBV5-6 to TRBJ2-7, with 9 bases aligning to TRBD1. The CDR3 is 14 residues long. V lost 5 bases, J lost 6 bases, and 9 bases stayed unmatched. Germline V lookup: CDR1 SGHDT, CDR2 YYEEEE.

The chain carries TRBV2 and TRBJ2-3; D remains unclear. The V and J ends lost 7 bases and 0 bases respectively, with 8 bases between them. CDR3 length equals 13 residues. Germline V gene data show CDR1 as SNHLY and CDR2 as FYNNEI. CDR3 coding DNA: TGTGCCAGCACGGGCCTTAGCACAGATACGCAGTATTTT. As protein: CASTGLSTDTQYF. Supplemented by reference TRBV2 and TRBJ2-3, the full variable domain reads EPEVTQTPSHQVTQMGQEVILRCVPISNHLYFYWYRQILGQKVEFLVSFYNNEISEKSEIFDDQFSVERPDGSNFTLKIRSTKLEDSAMYFCASTGLSTDTQYFGPGTRLTVL.

This clone turned up a few times. The V gene is TRBV14, the J gene TRBJ1-4; D remains ambiguous. Germline lookup yields CDR1 SGHDN and CDR2 FVKESK. Trimming removed 3 bases at V and 8 bases at J, with 10 bases between. CDR3 length: 13 amino acids. Here the CDR3 DNA reads TGTGCCAGCAGCCAGAGCAGGAGCGAAAAACTGTTTTTT. This gives the protein CASSQSRSEKLFF.

This chain links TRBV11-3 with TRBJ1-1, with D hard to call. The CDR3 spans 13 residues. Germline CDR1 is SGHNT and CDR2 is YENEEA. Trimming cost V 3 bases and J 0 bases, with 5 bases left between them. The CDR3 nucleotides are TGTGCCAGCAGCTTCAATATGAACACTGAAGCTTTCTTT. As protein: CASSFNMNTEAFF.

The chain couples TRBV11-3 to TRBJ1-1; TRBD1 agrees at 8 bases. Germline V gene sequence: CDR1 SGHNT, CDR2 YENEEA. The CDR3 extends over 14 amino acids. Trimming removed 3 bases from V and 8 bases from J; junction bases left unmatched: 8. DNA of the CDR3: TGTGCCAGCAGCTTGGGACAGGTCCTCGCGGAAGCTTTCTTT. It translates to CASSLGQVLAEAFF.

The rearrangement joins TRBV6-1 to TRBJ1-1; TRBD1 is a possible D gene (5 bases). Looked up from germline, CDR1 is MNHNS and CDR2 is SASEGT. This CDR3 has 14 amino acids. Trimming took 8 bases from V and 6 from J, leaving 19 bases between them. The CDR3 is CASSRSGRGPEAFF. CDR3 DNA sequence: TGTGCCAGCTCCCGGTCAGGGCGGGGACCTGAAGCTTTCTTT.

This sequence joins TRBV11-2 and TRBJ1-1, with D hard to call. This CDR3 contains 13 residues. Trimming shortened V by 3 bases and J by 5 bases, and 10 bases separated the two germline ends. Germline-derived CDR1 and CDR2 are SGHAT and FQNNGV. The DNA of the CDR3 is TGTGCCAGCAGCTTTTCCTATGGGACTGAAGCTTTCTTT. This sequence encodes CASSFSYGTEAFF.

The V call is TRBV15, the J call TRBJ2-2, with D hard to call. The V end was cut by 2 bases, the J end by 4 bases, with 8 bases between. The germline CDR1 and CDR2 sequences are LNHNV and YYDKDF (reference sequence). The CDR3 has 14 residues. This CDR3 is CATSRIETTGELFF. The CDR3 nucleotides are TGTGCCACCAGCAGAATAGAAACCACCGGGGAGCTGTTTTTT.

This chain joins TRBV18 and TRBJ2-2; D may be TRBD1 or TRBD2 (5 bases each). Per germline, CDR1 KGHSH and CDR2 LQKENI. The CDR3 totals 14 residues. The germline V and J ends were trimmed by 6 bases and 4 bases, with 12 bases remaining between them. CDR3 DNA: TGTGCCAGCTCCCCAGGGACGGCCACCGGGGAGCTGTTTTTT. It specifies CASSPGTATGELFF.

The chain uses TRBV23-1 and TRBJ2-3, with 7 nucleotides matching TRBD1. TRBV23-1 is treated as an ORF (open reading frame) with a function not yet certain. V was clipped by 4 bases and J by 6 bases; unmatched bases: 10. The CDR3 consists of 15 residues. The DNA for the CDR3 is TGCGCCAGCAGTCTGTCGGCAGGGGGAAGGGATACGCAGTATTTT. This gives the protein CASSLSAGGRDTQYF.

The V gene is TRBV29-1, the J gene TRBJ2-7; 8 nucleotides line up with TRBD2. V lost 0 bases to trimming and J lost 12 bases; unmatched junction nucleotides: 4. CDR1 is SQVTM and CDR2 is ANQGSEA in the germline V gene. The CDR3 sequence is 11 residues long. CDR3 residues: CSVEDRAGVYF. The DNA of the CDR3 is TGCAGCGTTGAAGATCGAGCGGGAGTGTACTTC.

CDR3 in amino acids: CASSPRTWTDRYEQYF. The DNA of the CDR3 is TGTGCCAGCAGCCCACGCACTTGGACGGACCGGTACGAGCAGTACTTC. The chain joins TRBV14 to TRBJ2-7; unclear D gene. Deletions cut 4 bases from V and 4 bases from J, with 20 bases between. CDR1 is SGHDN, CDR2 FVKESK, per germline. CDR3 length: 16 residues.

J is TRBJ1-1 and V is TRBV2, with D uncertain. Germline CDR1 is SNHLY and CDR2 is FYNNEI. This CDR3 is built from 13 residues. V was shortened by 6 bases and J by 0 bases, with 8 bases between the two germline ends. In DNA form, the CDR3 reads TGTGCCAGCAGACTCCTTTTGAACACTGAAGCTTTCTTT. As protein: CASRLLLNTEAFF.

This chain links TRBV30 with TRBJ1-5; 8 nucleotides align to TRBD1. The CDR3 sequence is 15 residues long. Looked up from germline, CDR1 is GTSNPN and CDR2 is SVGIG (reference sequence). The ends lost 0 bases at V and 7 bases at J; junction bases unmatched: 8. The CDR3 DNA reads TGTGCCTGGAGTGTAGGCAGGGGGCTTGGACAGCCCCAGCATTTT. It codes for CAWSVGRGLGQPQHF.

The chain combines TRBV6-5 with TRBJ1-4; possible D gene TRBD1, 6 bases. The CDR3 totals 15 residues. The V gene lost 5 bases and the J gene lost 4 bases, with 14 bases spanning the gap. Germline V gene sequence: CDR1 MNHEY, CDR2 SVGAGI. The CDR3 sequence: CASSPPGQINEKLFF. The CDR3 nucleotides are TGTGCCAGCAGTCCCCCTGGACAGATTAATGAAAAACTGTTTTTT.

The V and J genes are TRBV7-6 and TRBJ2-1, with 8 bases identical to TRBD1. Trimming took 4 bases from V and 10 from J; bases not matched to a gene: 6. This CDR3 spans 13 amino acids. Per germline, CDR1 SGHVS and CDR2 FNYEAQ. CDR3 loop: CASSYTGGEEQFF. In DNA, the CDR3 is TGTGCCAGCAGCTATACAGGGGGAGAAGAGCAGTTCTTC.

The chain recombines TRBV5-8 with TRBJ2-4, with 11 bases identical to TRBD2. The length of the CDR3 is 15 residues. Trimming at V came to 2 bases and at J to 8 bases, leaving 6 bases not matched to a gene. CDR1 is SGHTS and CDR2 is YDEGEE in the germline V gene. CDR3 protein: CASSLVLAGDDIQYF. The CDR3 nucleotides read TGTGCCAGCAGCTTAGTACTAGCGGGAGATGACATTCAGTACTTC.

The genes are TRBV7-9 and TRBJ2-7; tentatively, D is TRBD2 (5 bases). The ends were cut back, 4 bases at V and 1 base at J, with 14 bases in the middle. This CDR3 comprises 15 residues. From germline, CDR1 is SEHNR and CDR2 FQNEAQ (reference sequence). Here the CDR3 reads CASSSGREKSYEQYF. In nucleotides, the CDR3 is TGTGCCAGCAGCTCCGGCCGGGAAAAGTCCTACGAGCAGTACTTC.

The chain joins TRBV18 to TRBJ1-2; a weak D match, TRBD1 (5 bases). Germline V gene sequence: CDR1 KGHSH, CDR2 LQKENI. The CDR3 is 15 amino acids. As DNA, the CDR3 is TGTGCGACCACCATAGAGGGGTCTCCTAACTATGGCTACACCTTC. Its protein product is CATTIEGSPNYGYTF. The full variable domain, rest sourced from reference TRBV18 and TRBJ1-2, is NAGVMQNPRHLVRRRGQEARLRCSPMKGHSHVYWYRQLPEEGLKFMVYLQKENIIDESGMPKERFSAEFPKEGPSILRIQQVVRGDSAAYFCATTIEGSPNYGYTFGSGTRLTVV.